This T cell receptor (beta chain) appears in the sequencing data of a study of blood T cell repertoires in COVID-19. About the research overall: COVID-19 samples collected from the United States, Italy and Spain covered acute and convalescent phases. PBMCs, B-cell-depleted T cells, or T cells provided the cDNA or gDNA that made up the material.

CDR3 size: 12 residues. CDR1 is LNHDA, CDR2 SQIVND, per germline (reference sequence). The germline V and J ends were trimmed by 5 bases and 7 bases, with 11 bases remaining between them. This clone was picked up one time. In the study's own analysis: Amplification from reference gene primers served as the basis for estimated nucleated cell counts. The method was immunoSEQ multiplex PCR; TCRdb's version includes in-frame clones alone and lacks a portion of them. V, J and clone size are those of that table, while D and trimming were read from the DNA. The sample includes approximately 210,000 clones, roughly 90% seen only once; the top ten take about 1.8%.

The J gene is TRBJ1-2, the V gene TRBV19, with a tentative D call TRBD1 (5 bases). What was sequenced was peripheral blood. The sequence was collected from a man aged 70-80 years with acute or convalescent COVID-19. The CDR3 sequence is CASSPRQSGYTF. The CDR3 region has the DNA TGTGCCAGTAGTCCTAGACAGTCTGGCTACACCTTC.